The rows below give T cell receptor beta chains drawn from one sample of a study of vaccination and CD4 T cells after COVID-19. These receptors' antigens are unknown. TCRdb recomputed calls from the PCR reads with MiXCR, one row per CDR3 protein. The data hold 10,000 or so distinct CDR3 sequences, with 60% to 75% observed a single time. The sample consisted of CD4+ T cells from blood, cultured in vitro. Receptor source: a human donor in good health. The CDR3 runs from the conserved cysteine through the conserved F or W. The D gene is left open where the match is weak. Clone size is shown for a subset of rows, as once, few, many or a class of expanded clone.

V,J,size,D,CDR3,DNA
TRBV27,TRBJ1-6,NA,NA,CASTQVSFNSPLHF,TGTGCCAGCACACAGGTCTCTTTCAATTCACCCCTCCACTTT
TRBV7-9,TRBJ2-5,NA,TRBD2,CASSLDLAGVETQYF,TGTGCCAGCAGCTTAGATCTAGCGGGAGTGGAGACCCAGTACTTC
TRBV6-1,TRBJ2-5,few,TRBD2,CASSRTSGRLGQETQYF,TGTGCCAGCAGTAGGACTAGCGGGAGACTCGGTCAAGAGACCCAGTACTTC
TRBV14,TRBJ1-2,few,NA,CAIGRRRDGYTF,TGTGCCATCGGTCGCAGGAGGGATGGCTACACCTTC
TRBV5-4,TRBJ1-1,NA,TRBD1,CASSLGGQGMNTEAFF,TGTGCCAGCAGCTTGGGGGGACAGGGGATGAACACTGAAGCTTTCTTT
TRBV20-1,TRBJ2-4,NA,TRBD2,CSARMAGGTNIQYF,TGCAGTGCTAGGATGGCGGGAGGGACAAACATTCAGTACTTC
TRBV20-1,TRBJ2-3,NA,NA,CSARSLREADTQYF,TGCAGTGCGCGGTCACTGCGGGAAGCAGATACGCAGTATTTT
TRBV6-2/TRBV6-3,TRBJ2-3,NA,NA,CASRGTDTQYF,TGTGCCAGCCGTGGCACAGATACGCAGTATTTT
TRBV7-8,TRBJ2-7,few,NA,CASRLDSWRENEQYF,TGTGCCAGCAGGTTGGACTCTTGGCGGGAAAACGAGCAGTACTTC
TRBV2,TRBJ2-5,NA,TRBD2,CASSETDGGGGTQYF,TGTGCCAGCAGTGAAACGGATGGGGGGGGTGGGACCCAGTACTTC
TRBV27,TRBJ2-2,NA,NA,CASHDGRRTGELFF,TGTGCCAGCCATGATGGGAGAAGGACCGGGGAGCTGTTTTTT
TRBV5-1,TRBJ1-1,once,TRBD1,CASRFGGTGNTEAFF,TGCGCCAGCAGATTTGGAGGGACAGGGAACACTGAAGCTTTCTTT
TRBV7-9,TRBJ2-4,NA,NA,CASSHVGGALSKNIQYF,TGTGCCAGCAGCCACGTTGGCGGGGCCTTATCCAAAAACATTCAGTACTTC
TRBV7-8,TRBJ1-2,few,TRBD1,CASSGRTGYGYTF,TGTGCCAGCAGCGGCAGGACAGGCTATGGCTACACCTTC
TRBV11-2,TRBJ1-1,NA,NA,CASSPDSLLSEAFF,TGTGCCAGCAGCCCGGACAGCCTTTTATCTGAAGCTTTCTTT
TRBV12-3/TRBV12-4,TRBJ1-6,NA,NA,CASSPGVVGSPLHF,TGTGCCAGCAGCCCCGGGGTTGTCGGTTCACCCCTCCACTTT
TRBV7-9,TRBJ2-2,few,TRBD1,CASSRDRGFAGELFF,TGTGCCAGCAGCAGAGACAGGGGTTTTGCCGGGGAGCTGTTTTTT
TRBV15,TRBJ1-1,NA,NA,CATSRDAGGVNTEAFF,TGTGCCACCAGCCGCGACGCGGGTGGAGTGAACACTGAAGCTTTCTTT
TRBV2,TRBJ1-2,NA,NA,CASSPDATLGYGYTF,TGTGCCAGCAGCCCGGACGCAACGCTTGGCTATGGCTACACCTTC
TRBV30,TRBJ1-6,once,TRBD1,CAWRRGGGAQGGSPLHF,TGTGCCTGGAGGAGGGGAGGGGGCGCGCAGGGAGGTTCACCCCTCCACTTT
TRBV30,TRBJ2-5,NA,NA,CAWSLGGSQETQYF,TGTGCCTGGAGCCTTGGGGGTTCCCAAGAGACCCAGTACTTC
TRBV19,TRBJ1-1,NA,NA,CASSTRDIRVNTEAFF,TGTGCCAGTAGTACACGGGACATTCGAGTGAACACTGAAGCTTTCTTT
TRBV12-1,TRBJ2-2,NA,NA,CASSPPPLQNTGELFF,TGTGCCAGCAGCCCGCCCCCGCTCCAGAACACCGGGGAGCTGTTTTTT
TRBV5-4,TRBJ2-7,NA,NA,CASSSRETYEQYF,TGTGCCAGCAGCTCCAGGGAAACCTACGAGCAGTACTTC
TRBV27,TRBJ1-1,NA,NA,CASSLRGSNTEAFF,TGTGCCAGCAGTTTGAGGGGATCGAACACTGAAGCTTTCTTT
TRBV20-1,TRBJ2-5,NA,NA,CSATDNRETQYF,TGCAGTGCTACCGACAACAGAGAGACCCAGTACTTC
TRBV29-1,TRBJ1-2,NA,NA,CSVRTLPGQAHYGYTF,TGCAGCGTCCGAACACTACCTGGGCAGGCCCACTATGGCTACACCTTC
TRBV15,TRBJ1-2,few,NA,CATSRGTGVRGYTF,TGTGCCACCAGCAGAGGGACGGGCGTACGGGGCTACACCTTC
TRBV5-4,TRBJ2-5,NA,NA,CASRVEGRQETQYF,TGTGCCAGCAGGGTGGAGGGGAGGCAAGAGACCCAGTACTTC
TRBV28,TRBJ1-1,NA,TRBD1,CASSSVDRPYTEAFF,TGTGCCAGCAGTTCCGTGGACAGGCCATACACTGAAGCTTTCTTT
TRBV2,TRBJ2-6,NA,NA,CASSDGISGANVLTF,TGTGCCAGCAGTGACGGGATCTCTGGGGCCAACGTCCTGACTTTC
TRBV2,TRBJ1-1,once,NA,CASSAEANTEAFF,TGTGCCAGCAGCGCGGAAGCGAACACTGAAGCTTTCTTT
TRBV4-3,TRBJ1-2,NA,NA,CASSQSRGPYGYTF,TGCGCCAGCAGCCAAAGTCGGGGGCCCTATGGCTACACCTTC
TRBV28,TRBJ1-5,NA,NA,CASSFTQPQHF,TGTGCCAGCAGTTTTACGCAGCCCCAGCATTTT
TRBV6-1,TRBJ2-7,NA,TRBD2,CASSEASGGPSEQYF,TGTGCCAGCAGTGAAGCGAGCGGGGGGCCATCCGAGCAGTACTTC
TRBV12-5,TRBJ1-2,NA,TRBD1,CASGLVQGKGAGYTF,TGTGCTAGTGGTTTGGTACAAGGTAAGGGGGCCGGCTACACCTTC
TRBV6-1,TRBJ1-1,NA,NA,CASTASGDTEAFF,TGTGCCAGCACCGCATCGGGGGACACTGAAGCTTTCTTT
TRBV7-9,TRBJ1-2,NA,TRBD1,CASSRQGAGGYTF,TGTGCCAGCAGCCGACAGGGGGCAGGGGGCTACACCTTC
TRBV6-1,TRBJ1-5,NA,NA,CASTTGAGVQPQHF,TGTGCCAGCACCACTGGGGCTGGAGTTCAGCCCCAGCATTTT
TRBV15,TRBJ2-1,NA,TRBD2,CATSRDASRESSYNEQFF,TGTGCCACCAGCAGAGATGCTTCGCGGGAGAGCTCCTACAATGAGCAGTTCTTC
TRBV7-2,TRBJ2-4,NA,NA,CASSLDNRGTAKNIQYF,TGTGCCAGCAGCTTAGACAATCGGGGAACAGCCAAAAACATTCAGTACTTC
TRBV18,TRBJ1-1,NA,NA,CASSLNGGKAEAFF,TGTGCCAGCTCCCTCAATGGAGGGAAGGCTGAAGCTTTCTTT
TRBV27,TRBJ1-6,NA,NA,CASSKYRDRSPLHF,TGTGCCAGCAGTAAATACAGGGATCGTTCACCCCTCCACTTT
TRBV6-5,TRBJ1-6,NA,TRBD1,CASSYSRDRRIGSPLHF,TGTGCCAGCAGTTACTCCCGGGACAGGCGCATCGGTTCACCCCTCCACTTT
TRBV10-1,TRBJ1-1,NA,NA,CASSARGAGTEAFF,TGCGCCAGCAGTGCGAGGGGTGCAGGAACTGAAGCTTTCTTT
TRBV24-1,TRBJ2-2,NA,TRBD2,CATSDLGREGTGELFF,TGTGCCACCAGTGATTTGGGGCGGGAGGGCACCGGGGAGCTGTTTTTT
TRBV20-1,TRBJ2-4,NA,NA,CSARTQGQNIQYF,TGCAGTGCTAGAACCCAGGGGCAAAACATTCAGTACTTC
TRBV11-2,TRBJ1-5,NA,NA,CASSLGPKINQPQHF,TGTGCCAGCAGCTTGGGCCCTAAGATCAATCAGCCCCAGCATTTT
TRBV19,TRBJ1-2,NA,TRBD1,CASSETGGYGYTF,TGTGCCAGTAGTGAGACAGGGGGCTATGGCTACACCTTC
TRBV27,TRBJ1-2,NA,NA,CASSLYRRGPYGYTF,TGTGCCAGCAGTTTATACAGGAGGGGTCCCTATGGCTACACCTTC
TRBV6-1,TRBJ1-5,NA,NA,CASSETAGNQPQHF,TGTGCCAGCAGTGAAACGGCCGGCAATCAGCCCCAGCATTTT
TRBV11-1,TRBJ2-1,once,NA,CASSLGGESSYNEQFF,TGTGCCAGCAGCTTAGGAGGCGAGAGCTCCTACAATGAGCAGTTCTTC
TRBV7-9,TRBJ1-5,NA,NA,CASSLASGGNQPQHF,TGTGCCAGCAGCTTAGCTTCGGGGGGCAATCAGCCCCAGCATTTT
TRBV6-5,TRBJ1-2,few,NA,CASSYLTVGLYYGYTF,TGTGCCAGCAGTTATCTGACGGTGGGGCTCTACTATGGCTACACCTTC
TRBV6-1,TRBJ1-1,NA,NA,CATRRSGTQGAFF,TGTGCCACAAGGCGGTCCGGGACGCAGGGAGCTTTCTTT
TRBV19,TRBJ1-1,NA,TRBD1,CASRTKGALNTEAFF,TGTGCCAGTAGGACGAAGGGGGCCTTGAACACTGAAGCTTTCTTT
TRBV7-2,TRBJ2-5,NA,NA,CASSLALGGTQYF,TGTGCCAGCAGCTTAGCTCTAGGGGGGACCCAGTACTTC